Listed below are T cell receptor beta chains from one sample, sequenced in a study of T cells after yellow fever vaccination. TCRdb fed the 5' RACE reads into MiXCR, producing one record per CDR3 protein. The sample holds about 580,000 distinct CDR3 sequences, less than 20% seen once. Sequences were derived from PBMCs, sampled 5 to 6 days after the first yellow fever vaccination. Receptors originate from a man between 18 and 29 years old who received the YFV17D yellow fever vaccine. Each CDR3 is given without its conserved first and last residue. Fields, in order: D gene, V gene, CDR3 protein. The D gene is left open where the match is weak.

-	TRBV29-1	SVKSAVTGELF
-	TRBV30	AWTKYYEQY
TRBD1	TRBV6-1	ASRDAGTGGGGYT
TRBD2	TRBV24-1	ATSLAGGPGEQF
-	TRBV12-3/TRBV12-4	ASKRDSSETQY
-	TRBV20-1	SAPRDFGAGYT
-	TRBV20-1	SAPESRNTGELF
-	TRBV7-7	ASSLTGNGETQY
-	TRBV4-3	ASSQELLARETQY
-	TRBV11-2	ASSLTSGQTQETQY
TRBD1	TRBV6-1	ASETGTGGYGYT
-	TRBV29-1	SVRQTDTQY
-	TRBV20-1	SAANAGELF
TRBD2	TRBV5-1	ASSLEGLAGGVETQY
-	TRBV9	ASSATPGGEQF
-	TRBV5-4	ASSPTPYRDSPLH
TRBD2	TRBV14	ASSRNVGTSYKVQY
-	TRBV5-1	ASSLEQANTGELF
-	TRBV18	ASSLAPGWDYGYT
-	TRBV5-5	ASSFFQGAGGEQF
-	TRBV19	ASNGRGNQPQH
TRBD2	TRBV6-1	ASRSGGASYNEQF
-	TRBV4-3	ASSQDRRENYGYT
-	TRBV14	ASSRLAVDEQY
-	TRBV11-2	ASSRGRSNTGELF
-	TRBV4-1	ASSLGAAGVRNEQF
-	TRBV5-1	ASREADFYSPLH
-	TRBV7-6	ASSGQTEGSWNEKLF
-	TRBV6-2/TRBV6-3	ASSPRDYEQY
-	TRBV9	ASNRAPRENIQY
-	TRBV12-3/TRBV12-4	ASSPVLYNSPLH
-	TRBV7-2	ASSVQSPGAQY
-	TRBV7-3	ASSLNGGYGYT
-	TRBV6-2/TRBV6-3	ASSFFRLPGKGENEKLF
-	TRBV4-1	ASSQRQTSNYGYT
TRBD1	TRBV27	ASSSLTGGLSGANVLT
-	TRBV7-2	ASSIDREGFNEQF
-	TRBV7-9	ASSSPGGGAGYGYT
TRBD1	TRBV5-1	ASSPGQLAGQETQY
-	TRBV12-3/TRBV12-4	ASTPGGHQPQH
-	TRBV23-1	ASSQKCKGLCTGELF
-	TRBV5-1	ASSNRQDYGYT
-	TRBV4-3	ASSQGGRGYGYT
-	TRBV4-3	ASSPGARENYGYT